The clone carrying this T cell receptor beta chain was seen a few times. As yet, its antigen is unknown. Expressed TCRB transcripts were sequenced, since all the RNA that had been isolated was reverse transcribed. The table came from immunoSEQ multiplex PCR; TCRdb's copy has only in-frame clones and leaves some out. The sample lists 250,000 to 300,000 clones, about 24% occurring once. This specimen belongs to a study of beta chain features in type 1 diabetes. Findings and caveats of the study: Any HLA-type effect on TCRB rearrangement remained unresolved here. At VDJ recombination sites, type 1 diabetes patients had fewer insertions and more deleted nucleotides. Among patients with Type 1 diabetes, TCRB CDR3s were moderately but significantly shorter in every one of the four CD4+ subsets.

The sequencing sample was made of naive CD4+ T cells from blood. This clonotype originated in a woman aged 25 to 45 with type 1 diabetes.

The CDR3 loop reads CSVEFLVTSGRATQYF. CDR3 coding DNA: TGCAGCGTTGAATTTCTGGTGACTAGCGGGAGAGCTACGCAGTATTTT. The V and J genes are TRBV29-1 and TRBJ2-3; 12 positions agree with TRBD2. The CDR3 totals 16 residues. Germline trimming cut 2 bases from V and 8 bases from J; bases unmatched to any gene: 11. Germline V gives CDR1 SQVTM, CDR2 ANQGSEA.